The 11 T cell receptor beta chains below were found in one sample sequenced in a study of immune evolution from preneoplasia to lung adenocarcinoma. Here immunoSEQ multiplex PCR was the method, and the copy in TCRdb shows in-frame clones only, minus some. The table includes roughly 6,600 clones, approximately 80% detected once. Sample: FFPE adjacent normal lung tissue. These receptors were collected from a person between 60 and 79 years old with lung adenocarcinoma.

The V call is TRBV6-5, the J call TRBJ2-2; 8 bases fit TRBD2. This CDR3 is built from 15 residues. Germline CDR1 is MNHEY and CDR2 is SVGAGI. V trimming: 7 bases; J trimming: 5 bases; junction bases outside the gene matches: 9. CDR3: CASTQRGIGTGELFF. CDR3 nucleotide sequence: TGTGCCAGCACCCAGCGGGGGATAGGAACCGGGGAGCTGTTTTTT.

The chain employs TRBV7-2 and TRBJ1-2; 8 bases align to TRBD1. Germline lookup yields CDR1 SGHTA and CDR2 FQGNSA. This CDR3 comprises 15 residues. The junction had 11 bases not matched to a gene; V was cut back by 5 bases and J by 6 bases. In DNA form, the CDR3 reads TGTGCCAGCAGCCACTATCCGGACAGGGAGGATGGCTACACCTTC. It translates to CASSHYPDREDGYTF.

The chain joins TRBV2 to TRBJ2-2, with D unclear. This CDR3 has 15 residues. The V gene lost 3 bases and the J gene lost 3 bases, with 11 bases spanning the gap. CDR1 SNHLY and CDR2 FYNNEI come from the germline V gene. The chain's CDR3 is CASSDWPTYTGELFF. The CDR3 DNA is TGTGCCAGCAGTGATTGGCCTACCTACACCGGGGAGCTGTTTTTT. The variable domain in full, completed from reference TRBV2 and TRBJ2-2, reads EPEVTQTPSHQVTQMGQEVILRCVPISNHLYFYWYRQILGQKVEFLVSFYNNEISEKSEIFDDQFSVERPDGSNFTLKIRSTKLEDSAMYFCASSDWPTYTGELFFGEGSRLTVL.

The J gene is TRBJ1-2, the V gene TRBV28; no clear D. Germline assignment: CDR1 MDHEN and CDR2 SYDVKM. Trimming took 7 bases from V and 3 from J, leaving 9 bases between them. This CDR3 is built from 12 residues. The CDR3 DNA follows: TGTGCCAGCATATCGGGCGACTATGGCTACACCTTC. Encoded protein: CASISGDYGYTF.

V usage is TRBV7-6 and J usage is TRBJ2-5; unclear D gene. CDR1 and CDR2 from the germline V gene are SGHVS and FNYEAQ. The CDR3 loop spans 11 amino acids. The CDR3 DNA is TGTGCATCGGCCAGCCAAGAGACCCAGTACTTC. Translated: CASASQETQYF.

The chain employs TRBV6-1 and TRBJ2-7, with TRBD2 matching 7 bases. V lost 7 bases, J lost 2 bases, and 8 bases stayed unmatched. The CDR3 covers 14 residues. Germline assignment: CDR1 MNHNS and CDR2 SASEGT. CDR3 nucleotides: TGTGCCAGCACTATTACCGGGGGGACCTACGAGCAGTACGTC. This gives the protein CASTITGGTYEQYV.

The chain employs TRBV5-4 and TRBJ2-7; D uncertain. The CDR3 totals 11 residues. With 4 bases removed from V and 4 bases from J, the gap between germline ends came to 6 bases. Germline V gives CDR1 SGHNT, CDR2 YYREEE (reference sequence). The CDR3 nucleotides are TGTGCCAGCAGCCATGGTTACGAGCAGTACTTC. Its translation: CASSHGYEQYF.

In its sample, this clone was seen a few times. This sequence joins TRBV29-1 and TRBJ2-1; the match to TRBD2 covers 11 bases. There are 16 residues in the CDR3. With 1 base clipped from V and 8 bases from J, the junction kept 10 bases outside the gene matches. Germline V gene data show CDR1 as SQVTM and CDR2 as ANQGSEA. CDR3 loop: CSVEGIAGGPGDEQFF. In DNA form, the CDR3 reads TGCAGCGTTGAAGGGATAGCGGGAGGGCCGGGGGATGAGCAGTTCTTC.

This rearrangement joins TRBV6-6 to TRBJ1-2; TRBD1 agrees at 11 bases. V lost 6 bases and J lost 6; bases outside the gene matches: 3. CDR3 size: 13 residues. Germline V gives CDR1 MNHNY, CDR2 SVGAGI (reference sequence). CDR3 amino acids: CASSRTGGDGYTF. CDR3 coding DNA: TGTGCCAGCAGCCGGACAGGGGGCGATGGCTACACCTTC.

The chain carries TRBV19 and TRBJ2-1, with D tentatively TRBD2 (6 bases). The length of the CDR3 is 15 residues. Trimming removed 1 base at V and 2 bases at J, with 9 bases between. CDR1 is LNHDA, CDR2 SQIVND, per germline (reference sequence). CDR3 sequence (DNA): TGTGCCAGTAGTATAGGCGGGATGACCTACAATGAGCAGTTCTTC. Its protein product is CASSIGGMTYNEQFF.

The chain couples TRBV4-3 to TRBJ2-5; 7 nucleotides match TRBD2. Germline V CDR1 and CDR2: LGHNA, YSLEER. The V and J ends lost 4 bases and 9 bases, in that order; junction bases with no gene match: 11. This CDR3 region has 14 residues. CDR3 in amino acids: CASSPGLVGLAQYF. The CDR3 DNA is TGCGCCAGCAGCCCAGGACTAGTCGGGCTGGCCCAGTACTTC.